This T cell receptor (beta chain) derives from a study of T cells after yellow fever vaccination. This clonotype came up many times. Its antigen remains unknown. Per germline, CDR1 MNHNS and CDR2 SASEGT. The CDR3 totals 16 residues. J lost 4 bases, V lost 3 bases, and 8 bases had no gene match. General study findings and limits: Repertoires sorted by FACS could include abundant clonotypes that are contaminants from the bulk population. A minor fraction of clonotypes spanned both CD4 and CD8 compartments.

Template-switching 5'RACE yielded the TCR cDNA; a universal primer site and UMIs were added in the process. TCRdb called the 5' RACE reads again in MiXCR, with one record for every CDR3 protein. Among approximately 610,000 distinct CDR3 sequences listed, around 16% were seen once. Material: PBMCs, obtained 4 to 6 days after the first yellow fever vaccination. V and J are TRBV6-1 and TRBJ2-3; TRBD2 matches 9 bases. This receptor was taken from a man in his late teens or twenties who received the YFV17D yellow fever vaccine. CDR3 region: CASSDYGGGASDTQYF. CDR3 nucleotide sequence: TGTGCCAGCAGTGACTATGGCGGGGGGGCCTCAGATACGCAGTATTTT.